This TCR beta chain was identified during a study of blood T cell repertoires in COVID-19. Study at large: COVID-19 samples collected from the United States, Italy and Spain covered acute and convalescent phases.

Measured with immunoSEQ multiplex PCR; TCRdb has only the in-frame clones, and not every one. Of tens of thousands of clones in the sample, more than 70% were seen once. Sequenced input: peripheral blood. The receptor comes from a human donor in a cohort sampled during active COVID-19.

CDR3 sequence reads: CASSLSKTTGGWEKLFF. CDR3 DNA: TGTGCCAGCAGTTTATCGAAAACGACAGGGGGCTGGGAAAAACTGTTTTTT. J is TRBJ1-4 and V is TRBV27; 10 bases line up with TRBD1. This CDR3 is built from 17 residues. The trim removed 0 bases at V and 8 bases at J, leaving 9 bases unmatched. The germline V gene has CDR1 MNHEY and CDR2 SMNVEV (reference sequence).